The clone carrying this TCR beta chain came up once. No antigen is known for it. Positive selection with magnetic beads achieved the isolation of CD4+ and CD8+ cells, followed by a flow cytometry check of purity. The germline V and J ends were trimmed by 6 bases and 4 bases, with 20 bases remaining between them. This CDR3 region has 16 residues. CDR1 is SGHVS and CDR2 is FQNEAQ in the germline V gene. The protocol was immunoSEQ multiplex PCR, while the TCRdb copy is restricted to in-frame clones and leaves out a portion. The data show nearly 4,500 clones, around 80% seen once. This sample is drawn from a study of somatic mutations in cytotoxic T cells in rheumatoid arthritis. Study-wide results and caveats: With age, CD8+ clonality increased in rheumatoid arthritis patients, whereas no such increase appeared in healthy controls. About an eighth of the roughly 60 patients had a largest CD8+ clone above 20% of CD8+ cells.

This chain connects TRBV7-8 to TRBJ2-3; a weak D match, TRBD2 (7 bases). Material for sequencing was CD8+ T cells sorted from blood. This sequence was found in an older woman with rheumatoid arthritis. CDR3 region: CASRSEGGEGADTQYF. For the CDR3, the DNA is TGTGCCAGCAGATCCGAGGGGGGGGAAGGCGCAGATACGCAGTATTTT.